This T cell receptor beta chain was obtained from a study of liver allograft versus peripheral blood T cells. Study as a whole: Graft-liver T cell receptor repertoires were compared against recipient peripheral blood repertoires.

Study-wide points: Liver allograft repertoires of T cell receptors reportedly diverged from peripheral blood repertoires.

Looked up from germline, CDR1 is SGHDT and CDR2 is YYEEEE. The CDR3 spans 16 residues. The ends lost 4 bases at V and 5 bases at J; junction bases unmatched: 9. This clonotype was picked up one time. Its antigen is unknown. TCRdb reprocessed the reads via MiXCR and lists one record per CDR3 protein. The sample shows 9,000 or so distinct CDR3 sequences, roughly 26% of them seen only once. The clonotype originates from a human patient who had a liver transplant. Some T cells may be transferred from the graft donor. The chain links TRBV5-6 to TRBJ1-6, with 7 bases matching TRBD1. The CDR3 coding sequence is TGTGCCAGCAGCAGATACCGGGACAGAGATAATTCACCCCTCCACTTT. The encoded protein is CASSRYRDRDNSPLHF.